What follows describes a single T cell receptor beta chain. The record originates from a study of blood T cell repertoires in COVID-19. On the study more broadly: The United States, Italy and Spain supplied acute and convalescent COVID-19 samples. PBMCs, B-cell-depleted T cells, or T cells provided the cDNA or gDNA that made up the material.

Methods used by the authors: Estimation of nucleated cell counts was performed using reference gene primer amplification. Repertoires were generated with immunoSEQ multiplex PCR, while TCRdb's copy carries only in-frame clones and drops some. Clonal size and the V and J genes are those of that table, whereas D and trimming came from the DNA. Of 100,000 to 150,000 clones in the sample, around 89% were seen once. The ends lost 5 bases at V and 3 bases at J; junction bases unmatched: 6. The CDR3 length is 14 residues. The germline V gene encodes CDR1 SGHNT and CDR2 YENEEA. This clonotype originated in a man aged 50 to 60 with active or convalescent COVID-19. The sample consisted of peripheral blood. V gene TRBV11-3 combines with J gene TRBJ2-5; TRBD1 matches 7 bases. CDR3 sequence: CASSAGTDKETQYF. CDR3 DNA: TGTGCCAGCAGCGCCGGGACAGATAAAGAGACCCAGTACTTC.